This T cell receptor beta chain was captured by sequencing in a study of CD8 T cells in Susac syndrome. Reverse transcription of roughly 0.5 to 1 ug RNA used random hexamers. Amplification of TCR beta CDR3 by immunoSEQ multiplex PCR spanned 54 Vbeta and 13 Jbeta. TCRdb recomputed calls from the immunoSEQ multiplex PCR reads with MiXCR, one row per CDR3 protein. The sample carries 150,000 to 200,000 distinct CDR3 sequences, around 93% recorded once. The ends were cut back, 1 base at V and 1 base at J, with 11 bases in the middle. The CDR3 sequence is 16 residues long. Per the germline V gene, CDR1 is SGHVS and CDR2 is FNYEAQ.

This chain connects TRBV7-6 to TRBJ1-5; tentative D call: TRBD1 (6 bases). The source material was CD4+ T cells from PBMCs. This receptor was obtained from a human donor with multiple sclerosis. The CDR3 nucleotides are TGTGCCAGCAGCTTAGGTCCAGGGGTGAGCAATCAGCCCCAGCATTTT. Its protein product is CASSLGPGVSNQPQHF.